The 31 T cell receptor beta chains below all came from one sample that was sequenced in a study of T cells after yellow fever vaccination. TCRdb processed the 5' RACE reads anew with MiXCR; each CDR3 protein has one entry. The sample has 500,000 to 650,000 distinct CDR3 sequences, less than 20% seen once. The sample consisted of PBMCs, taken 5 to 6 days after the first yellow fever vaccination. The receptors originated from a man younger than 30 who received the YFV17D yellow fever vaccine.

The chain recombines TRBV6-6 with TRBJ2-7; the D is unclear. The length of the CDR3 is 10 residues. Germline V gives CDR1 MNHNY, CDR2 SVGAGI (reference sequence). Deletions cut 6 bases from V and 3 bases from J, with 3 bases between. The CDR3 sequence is CASRDYEQYF. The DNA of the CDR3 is TGTGCCAGCAGGGACTACGAGCAGTACTTC.

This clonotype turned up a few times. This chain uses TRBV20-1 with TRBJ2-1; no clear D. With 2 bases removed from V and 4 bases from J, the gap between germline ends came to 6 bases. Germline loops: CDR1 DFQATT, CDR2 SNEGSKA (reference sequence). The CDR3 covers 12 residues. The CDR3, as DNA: TGCAGTGCTAGAATATATTACAATGAGCAGTTCTTC. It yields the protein CSARIYYNEQFF.

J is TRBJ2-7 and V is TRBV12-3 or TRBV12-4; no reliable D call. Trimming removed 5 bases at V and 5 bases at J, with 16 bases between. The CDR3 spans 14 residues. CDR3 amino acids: CASSLTWYPDEQYF. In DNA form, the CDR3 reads TGTGCCAGCAGTCTTACTTGGTATCCGGACGAGCAGTACTTC.

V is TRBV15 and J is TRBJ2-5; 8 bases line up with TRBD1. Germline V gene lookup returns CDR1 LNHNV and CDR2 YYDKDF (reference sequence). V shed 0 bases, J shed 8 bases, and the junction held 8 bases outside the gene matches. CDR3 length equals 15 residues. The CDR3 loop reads CATSRDWGQGATQYF. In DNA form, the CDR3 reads TGTGCCACCAGCAGAGATTGGGGGCAGGGGGCAACCCAGTACTTC. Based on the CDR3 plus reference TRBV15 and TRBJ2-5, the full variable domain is DAMVIQNPRYQVTQFGKPVTLSCSQTLNHNVMYWYQQKSSQAPKLLFHYYDKDFNNEADTPDNFQSRRPNTSFCFLDIRSPGLGDTAMYLCATSRDWGQGATQYFGPGTRLLVL.

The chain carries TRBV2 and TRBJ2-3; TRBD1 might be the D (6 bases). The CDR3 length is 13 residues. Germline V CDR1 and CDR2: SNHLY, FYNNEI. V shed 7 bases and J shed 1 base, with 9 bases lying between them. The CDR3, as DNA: TGTGCCAGCATGGCAGGGGGCACAGATACGCAGTATTTT. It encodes CASMAGGTDTQYF.

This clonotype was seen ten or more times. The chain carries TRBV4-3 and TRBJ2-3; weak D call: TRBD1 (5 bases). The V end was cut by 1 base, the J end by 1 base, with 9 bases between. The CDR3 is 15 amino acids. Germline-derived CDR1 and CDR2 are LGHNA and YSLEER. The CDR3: CASSQVTGRTDTQYF. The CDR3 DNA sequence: TGCGCCAGCAGCCAAGTTACAGGCCGCACAGATACGCAGTATTTT.

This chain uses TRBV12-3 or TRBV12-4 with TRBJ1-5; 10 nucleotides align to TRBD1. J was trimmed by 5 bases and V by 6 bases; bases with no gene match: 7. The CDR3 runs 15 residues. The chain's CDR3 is CASRAGQGIYQPQHF. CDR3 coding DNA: TGTGCCAGCAGGGCGGGACAGGGGATCTATCAGCCCCAGCATTTT.

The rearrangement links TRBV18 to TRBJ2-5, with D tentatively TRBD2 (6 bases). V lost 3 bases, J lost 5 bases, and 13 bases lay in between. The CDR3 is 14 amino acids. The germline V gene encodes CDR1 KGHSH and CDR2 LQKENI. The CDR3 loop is CASSPTRGVETQYF. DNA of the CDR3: TGTGCCAGCTCACCGACTAGAGGTGTTGAGACCCAGTACTTC.

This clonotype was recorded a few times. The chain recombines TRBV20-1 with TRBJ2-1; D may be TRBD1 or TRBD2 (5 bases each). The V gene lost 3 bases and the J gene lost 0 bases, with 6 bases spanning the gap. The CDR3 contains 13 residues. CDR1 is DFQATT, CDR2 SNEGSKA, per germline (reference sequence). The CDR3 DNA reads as TGCAGTGCTAGGGGGGACTCCTACAATGAGCAGTTCTTC. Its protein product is CSARGDSYNEQFF.

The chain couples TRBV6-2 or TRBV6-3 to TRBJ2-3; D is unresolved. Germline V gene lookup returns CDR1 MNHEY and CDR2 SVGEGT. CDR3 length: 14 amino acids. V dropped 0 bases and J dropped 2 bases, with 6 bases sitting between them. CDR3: CASSYSLLTDTQYF. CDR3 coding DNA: TGTGCCAGCAGTTACTCACTCCTCACAGATACGCAGTATTTT.

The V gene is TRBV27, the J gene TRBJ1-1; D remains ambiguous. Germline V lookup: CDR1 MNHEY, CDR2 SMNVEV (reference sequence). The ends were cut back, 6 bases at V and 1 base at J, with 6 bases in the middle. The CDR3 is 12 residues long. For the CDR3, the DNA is TGTGCCAGCAGAACCCGGAACACTGAAGCTTTCTTT. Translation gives CASRTRNTEAFF.

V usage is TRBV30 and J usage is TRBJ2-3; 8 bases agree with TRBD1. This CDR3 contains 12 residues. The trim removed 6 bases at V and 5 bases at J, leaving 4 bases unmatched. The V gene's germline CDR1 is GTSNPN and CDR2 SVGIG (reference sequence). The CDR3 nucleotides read TGTGCCTGTGGACAGGGAGGAGATACGCAGTATTTT. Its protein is CACGQGGDTQYF.

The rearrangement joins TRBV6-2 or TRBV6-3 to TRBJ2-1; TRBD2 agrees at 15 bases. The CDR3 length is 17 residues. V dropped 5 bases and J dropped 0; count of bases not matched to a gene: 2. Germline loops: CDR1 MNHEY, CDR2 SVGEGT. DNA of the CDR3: TGTGCCAGCAGTGGACTAGCGGGGGGGGGCTCCTACAATGAGCAGTTCTTC. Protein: CASSGLAGGGSYNEQFF.

The CDR3 DNA reads as TGTGCCAGCAGTTTAGTACTAGCGCGGGTCCGTGAGCAGTTCTTC. This gives the protein CASSLVLARVREQFF. The chain employs TRBV12-3 or TRBV12-4 and TRBJ2-1; 7 nucleotides line up with TRBD2. Trimming at V came to 1 base and at J to 9 bases, leaving 9 bases not matched to a gene. The CDR3 contains 15 residues.

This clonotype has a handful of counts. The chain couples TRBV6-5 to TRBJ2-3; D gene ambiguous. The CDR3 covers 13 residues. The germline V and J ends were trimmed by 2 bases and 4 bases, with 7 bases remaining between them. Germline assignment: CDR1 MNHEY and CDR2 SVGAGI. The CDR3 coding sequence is TGTGCCAGCAGTTACAGGGATTCAGATACGCAGTATTTT. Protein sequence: CASSYRDSDTQYF.

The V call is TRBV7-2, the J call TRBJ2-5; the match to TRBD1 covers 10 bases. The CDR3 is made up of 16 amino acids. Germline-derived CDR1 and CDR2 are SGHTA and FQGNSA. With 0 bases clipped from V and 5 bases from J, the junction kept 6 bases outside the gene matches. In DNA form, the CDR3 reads TGTGCCAGCAGCTTAGCTTGGACAGGGGGTACGGAGACCCAGTACTTC. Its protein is CASSLAWTGGTETQYF.

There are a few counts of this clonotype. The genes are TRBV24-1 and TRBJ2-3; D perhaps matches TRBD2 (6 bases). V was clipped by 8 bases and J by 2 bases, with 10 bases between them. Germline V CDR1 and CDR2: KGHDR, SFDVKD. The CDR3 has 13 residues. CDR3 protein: CATTGVATDTQYF. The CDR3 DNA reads TGTGCCACCACGGGGGTCGCCACAGATACGCAGTATTTT.

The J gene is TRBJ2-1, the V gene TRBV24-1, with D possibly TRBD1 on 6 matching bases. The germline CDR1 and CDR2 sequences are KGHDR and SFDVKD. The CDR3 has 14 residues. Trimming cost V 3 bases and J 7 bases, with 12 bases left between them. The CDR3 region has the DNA TGTGCCACCAGTGATCCCTCCGACAGGAATGAGCAGTTCTTC. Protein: CATSDPSDRNEQFF.

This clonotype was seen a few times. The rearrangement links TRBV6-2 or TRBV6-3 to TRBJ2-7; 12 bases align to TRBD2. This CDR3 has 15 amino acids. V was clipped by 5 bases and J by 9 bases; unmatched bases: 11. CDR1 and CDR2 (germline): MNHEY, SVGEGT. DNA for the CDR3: TGTGCCAGCAGTACGGCGGGACTAGCGGGCCTGGGGCAGTACTTC. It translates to CASSTAGLAGLGQYF.

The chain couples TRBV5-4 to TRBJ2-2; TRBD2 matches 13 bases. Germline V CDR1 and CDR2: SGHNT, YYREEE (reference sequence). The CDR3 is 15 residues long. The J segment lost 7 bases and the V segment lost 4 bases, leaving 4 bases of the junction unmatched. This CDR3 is CASSRGLAGSGELFF. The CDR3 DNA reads TGTGCCAGCAGCCGGGGACTAGCGGGAAGCGGGGAGCTGTTTTTT.

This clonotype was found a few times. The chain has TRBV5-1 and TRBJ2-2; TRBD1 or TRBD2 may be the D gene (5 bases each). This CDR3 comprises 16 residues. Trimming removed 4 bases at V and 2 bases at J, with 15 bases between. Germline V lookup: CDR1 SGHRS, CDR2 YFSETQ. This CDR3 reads CASSLGPTPNTGELFF. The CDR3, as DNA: TGCGCCAGCAGCCTGGGACCGACGCCAAACACCGGGGAGCTGTTTTTT.

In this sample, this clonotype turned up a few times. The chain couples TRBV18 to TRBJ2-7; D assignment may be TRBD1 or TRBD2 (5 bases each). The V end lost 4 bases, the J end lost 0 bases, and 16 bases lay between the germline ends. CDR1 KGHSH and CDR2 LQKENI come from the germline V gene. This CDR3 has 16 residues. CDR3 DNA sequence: TGTGCCAGCTCACGGCTCGGGACGTTCAGCTCCTACGAGCAGTACTTC. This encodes CASSRLGTFSSYEQYF. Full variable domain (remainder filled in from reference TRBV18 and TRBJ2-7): NAGVMQNPRHLVRRRGQEARLRCSPMKGHSHVYWYRQLPEEGLKFMVYLQKENIIDESGMPKERFSAEFPKEGPSILRIQQVVRGDSAAYFCASSRLGTFSSYEQYFGPGTRLTVT.

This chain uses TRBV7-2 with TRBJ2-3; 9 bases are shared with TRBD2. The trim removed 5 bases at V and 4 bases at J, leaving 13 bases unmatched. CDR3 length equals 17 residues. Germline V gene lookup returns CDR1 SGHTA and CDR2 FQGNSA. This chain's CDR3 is CASSNRGAGGLSDTQYF. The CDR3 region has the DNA TGTGCCAGCAGCAACCGCGGGGCGGGGGGGCTTTCAGATACGCAGTATTTT.

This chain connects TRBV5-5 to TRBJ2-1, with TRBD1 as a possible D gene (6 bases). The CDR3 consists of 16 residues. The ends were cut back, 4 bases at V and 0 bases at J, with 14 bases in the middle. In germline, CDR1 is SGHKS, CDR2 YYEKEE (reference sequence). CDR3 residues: CASSSTGTFSYNEQFF. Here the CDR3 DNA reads TGTGCCAGCAGCAGTACAGGGACCTTCTCCTACAATGAGCAGTTCTTC.

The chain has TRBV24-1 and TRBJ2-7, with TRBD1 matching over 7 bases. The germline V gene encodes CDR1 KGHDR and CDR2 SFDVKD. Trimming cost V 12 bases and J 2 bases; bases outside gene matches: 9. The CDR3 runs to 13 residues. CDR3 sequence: CAPRDSYTYEQYF. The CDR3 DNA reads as TGTGCCCCCCGGGACAGCTATACCTACGAGCAGTACTTC.

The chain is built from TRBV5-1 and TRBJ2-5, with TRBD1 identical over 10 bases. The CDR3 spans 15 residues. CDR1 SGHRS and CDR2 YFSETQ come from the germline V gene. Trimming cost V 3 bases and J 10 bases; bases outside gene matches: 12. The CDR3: CASSSGTGVNIGQYF. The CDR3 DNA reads TGCGCCAGCAGCTCTGGGACAGGGGTAAACATAGGCCAGTACTTC.

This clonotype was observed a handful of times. The CDR3 coding sequence is TGCGCCAGCAGCCGGGACGGGGAAATGAACACTGAAGCTTTCTTT. Translation gives CASSRDGEMNTEAFF. The chain couples TRBV5-1 to TRBJ1-1; possible D gene TRBD1, 5 bases. V was trimmed by 4 bases and J by 0 bases, leaving 13 bases between them. There are 15 residues in the CDR3. CDR1 and CDR2 from the germline V gene are SGHRS and YFSETQ.

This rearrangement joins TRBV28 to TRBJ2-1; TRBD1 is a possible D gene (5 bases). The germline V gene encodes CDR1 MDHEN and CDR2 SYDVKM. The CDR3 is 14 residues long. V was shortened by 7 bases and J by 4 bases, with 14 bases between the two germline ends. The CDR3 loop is CASTRSGRYNEQFF. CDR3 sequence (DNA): TGTGCCAGCACTAGGTCAGGGCGATACAATGAGCAGTTCTTC. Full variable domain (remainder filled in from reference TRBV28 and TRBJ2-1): DVKVTQSSRYLVKRTGEKVFLECVQDMDHENMFWYRQDPGLGLRLIYFSYDVKMKEKGDIPEGYSVSREKKERFSLILESASTNQTSMYLCASTRSGRYNEQFFGPGTRLTVL.

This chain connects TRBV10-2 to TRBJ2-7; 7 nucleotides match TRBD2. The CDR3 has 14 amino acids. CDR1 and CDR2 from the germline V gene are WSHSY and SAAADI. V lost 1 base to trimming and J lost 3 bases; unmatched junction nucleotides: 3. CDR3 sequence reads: CASSEYSGRYEQYF. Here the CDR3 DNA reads TGCGCCAGCAGTGAGTATAGCGGGCGCTACGAGCAGTACTTC.

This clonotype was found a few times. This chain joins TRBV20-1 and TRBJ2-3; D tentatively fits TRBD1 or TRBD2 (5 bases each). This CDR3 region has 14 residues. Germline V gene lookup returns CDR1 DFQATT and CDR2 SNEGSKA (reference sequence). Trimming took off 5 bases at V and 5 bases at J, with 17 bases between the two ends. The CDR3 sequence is CSAPGRVGGDTQYF. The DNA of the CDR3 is TGCAGTGCTCCGGGACGGGTGGGTGGAGATACGCAGTATTTT.

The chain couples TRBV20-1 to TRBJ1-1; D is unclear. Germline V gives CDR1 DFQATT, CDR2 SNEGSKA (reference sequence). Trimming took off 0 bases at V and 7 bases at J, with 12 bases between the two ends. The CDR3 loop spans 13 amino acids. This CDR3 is CSARDPGAFEAFF. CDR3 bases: TGCAGTGCTAGAGATCCCGGAGCGTTTGAAGCTTTCTTT.